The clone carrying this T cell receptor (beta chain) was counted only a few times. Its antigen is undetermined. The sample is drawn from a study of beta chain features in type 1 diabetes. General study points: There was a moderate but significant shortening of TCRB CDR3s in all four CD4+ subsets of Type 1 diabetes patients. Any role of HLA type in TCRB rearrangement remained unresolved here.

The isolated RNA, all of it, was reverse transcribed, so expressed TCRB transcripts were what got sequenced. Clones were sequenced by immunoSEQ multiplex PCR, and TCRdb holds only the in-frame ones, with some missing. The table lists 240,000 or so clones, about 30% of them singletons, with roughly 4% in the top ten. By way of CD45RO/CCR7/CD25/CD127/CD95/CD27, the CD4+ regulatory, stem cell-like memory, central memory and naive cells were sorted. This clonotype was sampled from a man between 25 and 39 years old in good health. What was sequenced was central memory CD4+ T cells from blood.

CDR3 residues: CASSLKAGLSTDTQYF. Here the CDR3 DNA reads TGTGCCAGCAGCTTGAAGGCGGGGCTTAGCACAGATACGCAGTATTTT. V gene TRBV7-2 combines with J gene TRBJ2-3; weak D call: TRBD2 (6 bases). CDR3 length: 16 residues. Trimming took 3 bases from V and 0 from J, leaving 13 bases between them. Germline V gene data show CDR1 as SGHTA and CDR2 as FQGNSA.